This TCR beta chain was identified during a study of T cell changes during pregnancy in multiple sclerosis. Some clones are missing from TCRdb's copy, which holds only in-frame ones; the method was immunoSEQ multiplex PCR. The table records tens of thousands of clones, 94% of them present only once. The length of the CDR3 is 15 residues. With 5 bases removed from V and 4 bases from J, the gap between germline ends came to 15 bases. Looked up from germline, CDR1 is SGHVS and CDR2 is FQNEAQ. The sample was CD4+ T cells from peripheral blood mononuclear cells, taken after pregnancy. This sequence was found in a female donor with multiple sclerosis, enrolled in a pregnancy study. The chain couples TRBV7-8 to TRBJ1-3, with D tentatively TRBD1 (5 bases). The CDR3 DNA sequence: TGTGCCAGCAGCCAGGGCCCAGGGTCCGGAAACACCATATATTTT. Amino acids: CASSQGPGSGNTIYF.